This T cell receptor (beta chain) is from a study of blood T cell repertoires in COVID-19. About the study: COVID-19 samples collected from the United States, Italy and Spain covered acute and convalescent phases.

This clone has just one count. Original handling: Amplification of reference gene primers was used by the study to estimate nucleated cell counts. TCRdb's table, derived via immunoSEQ multiplex PCR, lists solely in-frame clones and lacks some. The V and J calls and clone size come from that table; D and trimming were worked out from the DNA. The data hold roughly 200,000 clones, with 80% to 85% observed a single time. With 6 bases removed from V and 3 bases from J, the gap between germline ends came to 12 bases. The CDR3 covers 13 residues. The sequenced sample consisted of peripheral blood. The clonotype comes from a man aged 45-60 years with active or convalescent COVID-19. V usage is TRBV12-3 or TRBV12-4 and J usage is TRBJ2-7; D might be TRBD1 (6 bases). The CDR3 protein is CASSQDSFYEQYF. CDR3 nucleotide sequence: TGTGCCAGCAGCCAGGACAGCTTCTACGAGCAGTACTTC.